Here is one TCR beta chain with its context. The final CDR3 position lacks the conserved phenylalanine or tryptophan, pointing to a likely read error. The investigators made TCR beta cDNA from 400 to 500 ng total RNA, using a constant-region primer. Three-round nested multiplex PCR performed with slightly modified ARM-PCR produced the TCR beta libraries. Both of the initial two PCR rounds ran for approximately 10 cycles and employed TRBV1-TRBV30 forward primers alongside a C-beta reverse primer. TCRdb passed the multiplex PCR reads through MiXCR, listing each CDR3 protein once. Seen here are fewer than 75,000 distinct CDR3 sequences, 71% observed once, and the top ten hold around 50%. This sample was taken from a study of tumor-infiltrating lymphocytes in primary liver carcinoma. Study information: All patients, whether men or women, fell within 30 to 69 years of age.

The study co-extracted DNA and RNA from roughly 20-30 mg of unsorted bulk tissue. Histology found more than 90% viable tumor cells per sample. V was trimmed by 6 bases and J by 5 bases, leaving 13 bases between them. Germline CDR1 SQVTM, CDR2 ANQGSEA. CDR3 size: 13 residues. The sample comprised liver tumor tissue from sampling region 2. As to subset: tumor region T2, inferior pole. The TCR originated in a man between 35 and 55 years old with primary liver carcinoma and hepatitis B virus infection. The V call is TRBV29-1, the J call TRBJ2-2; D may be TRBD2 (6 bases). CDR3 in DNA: TGCAGCGTAAGGACTAACGGGACCGGGGAGCTGTTTCTT. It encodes CSVRTNGTGELFL.